This T cell receptor beta chain stems from a study of cytomegalovirus exposure and HLA in healthy donors. The CDR3 is made up of 13 amino acids. CDR1 and CDR2 from the germline V gene are LNHDA and SQIVND (reference sequence). V was trimmed by 4 bases and J by 7 bases, leaving 13 bases between them. With 60 Vbeta and 13 Jbeta primers, the PCR was carried out. Only in-frame clones appear in the TCRdb table, and some are missing; sequencing was by immunoSEQ multiplex PCR. The sample lists roughly 190,000 clones, under 80% seen once, with 3.1% in the top ten. The receptor was derived from a female donor in good health and CMV-seronegative. The sequencing input was PBMCs. The chain combines TRBV19 with TRBJ1-2, with D possibly TRBD1 on 6 matching bases. CDR3 protein: CASSTTGSGGYTF. As DNA, the CDR3 is TGTGCCAGTAGTACAACAGGGAGCGGTGGCTACACCTTC.